This T cell receptor beta chain was obtained from a study of blood T cell repertoires in COVID-19. Whole-study context: Sites in the United States, Italy and Spain provided acute and convalescent COVID-19 samples.

V was pared by 6 bases and J by 0 bases, with 5 bases of the junction left unmatched. Germline V gene sequence: CDR1 MNHEY, CDR2 SMNVEV (reference sequence). The CDR3 extends over 15 amino acids. How the authors handled the data: From reference gene primer amplification, estimates of nucleated cell counts were derived. Assay used: immunoSEQ multiplex PCR; TCRdb lists only in-frame clones, some missing. That table is the source of V, J and clone size, and D and trimming were worked out from the DNA. The sample has about 210,000 clones; roughly nine tenths are singletons. The receptor's source is a man aged 35-49 years with acute or convalescent COVID-19. The J gene is TRBJ1-5, the V gene TRBV27, with TRBD1 matching over 7 bases. The material sequenced was peripheral blood. The CDR3 DNA reads TGTGCCAGCAGGGGGGACAGCATTAGCAATCAGCCCCAGCATTTT. Translated: CASRGDSISNQPQHF.